The 21 T cell receptor beta chains listed next were all sequenced from one sample in a study of cytomegalovirus exposure and HLA in healthy donors. PCR used 60 Vbeta primers and 13 Jbeta primers. Sequencing was performed with immunoSEQ multiplex PCR; in TCRdb, only in-frame clones are kept and a portion is missing. The table has about 96,000 clones, around four fifths seen once; the top ten hold roughly 6.6%. The sequencing input was PBMCs. These receptors all come from a man aged 50-59 years in good health and CMV-seropositive.

The chain uses TRBV4-2 and TRBJ1-5; 8 positions agree with TRBD1. This CDR3 comprises 17 residues. Germline V gene sequence: CDR1 LGHNA, CDR2 YNFKEQ. Germline trimming cut 1 base from V and 0 bases from J; bases unmatched to any gene: 5. CDR3 DNA: TGTGCCAGCAGCCAAGGATGGGACAGGCGTAGCAATCAGCCCCAGCATTTT. It specifies CASSQGWDRRSNQPQHF.

The chain employs TRBV15 and TRBJ2-2, with TRBD1 matching over 7 bases. V trimming: 1 base; J trimming: 7 bases; junction bases outside the gene matches: 12. Germline V gene sequence: CDR1 LNHNV, CDR2 YYDKDF (reference sequence). The CDR3 is 17 amino acids. The CDR3 DNA reads TGTGCCACCAGCAGAGGGGACAGTACCCCAGGGGGCGGGGAGCTGTTTTTT. Residues: CATSRGDSTPGGGELFF.

The chain couples TRBV7-6 to TRBJ1-6, with D possibly being TRBD1 (6 bases). V was cut by 5 bases and J by 10 bases, with 18 bases left in between. Germline V gives CDR1 SGHVS, CDR2 FNYEAQ. There are 15 residues in the CDR3. CDR3 DNA sequence: TGTGCCAGCAGCCCCACAGACAGGCGATCATCACCCCTCCACTTT. This codes for CASSPTDRRSSPLHF.

CDR3 sequence (DNA): TGTGCCAGCAGTGAGACAGGCGCTCCTAACTATGGCTACACCTTC. Its translation is CASSETGAPNYGYTF. The rearrangement uses TRBV6-1 and TRBJ1-2; D is possibly TRBD1 (6 bases). The germline V and J ends were trimmed by 3 bases and 0 bases, with 11 bases remaining between them. Germline V gene data show CDR1 as MNHNS and CDR2 as SASEGT. CDR3 length equals 15 residues.

This clone was seen a single time. V is TRBV6-1 and J is TRBJ1-5; perhaps TRBD1 as D (6 bases). The germline V and J ends were trimmed by 8 bases and 11 bases, with 22 bases remaining between them. The CDR3 spans 14 residues. Per germline, CDR1 MNHNS and CDR2 SASEGT. The CDR3 region is CASAGGPSPWAQHF. In DNA form, the CDR3 reads TGTGCCAGCGCCGGGGGGCCATCCCCGTGGGCCCAGCATTTT.

The chain combines TRBV5-1 with TRBJ1-5; tentative D call: TRBD1 (6 bases). Germline V gene lookup returns CDR1 SGHRS and CDR2 YFSETQ. There are 14 residues in the CDR3. Trimming removed 4 bases from V and 1 base from J, with 9 bases in between. The CDR3 reads CASSPGQSNQPQHF. The CDR3 coding sequence is TGCGCCAGCAGCCCTGGACAGAGCAATCAGCCCCAGCATTTT.

The gene calls are TRBV5-1 and TRBJ1-1; D unclear. The CDR3 consists of 15 residues. V lost 0 bases, J lost 1 base, and 10 bases lay in between. Germline V gene data show CDR1 as SGHRS and CDR2 as YFSETQ. The CDR3 DNA sequence: TGCGCCAGCAGCTTGGCCTCAGTAAGGAACACTGAAGCTTTCTTT. Its translation: CASSLASVRNTEAFF. Combining the CDR3 with reference TRBV5-1 and TRBJ1-1 gives the whole variable domain KAGVTQTPRYLIKTRGQQVTLSCSPISGHRSVSWYQQTPGQGLQFLFEYFSETQRNKGNFPGRFSGRQFSNSRSEMNVSTLELGDSALYLCASSLASVRNTEAFFGQGTRLTVV.

The chain employs TRBV5-6 and TRBJ2-3; D unresolved. CDR1 and CDR2 (germline): SGHDT, YYEEEE. There are 13 residues in the CDR3. The V and J ends lost 2 bases and 4 bases respectively, with 8 bases between them. In nucleotides, the CDR3 is TGTGCCAGCAGCTTAAAAAACTCAGATACGCAGTATTTT. It is translated as CASSLKNSDTQYF. The complete variable domain, with remaining parts taken from reference TRBV5-6 and TRBJ2-3, reads DAGVTQSPTHLIKTRGQQVTLRCSPKSGHDTVSWYQQALGQGPQFIFQYYEEEERQRGNFPDRFSGHQFPNYSSELNVNALLLGDSALYLCASSLKNSDTQYFGPGTRLTVL.

V is TRBV6-1 and J is TRBJ2-7; D is ambiguous. From germline, CDR1 is MNHNS and CDR2 SASEGT. The CDR3 is 13 residues long. V was trimmed by 8 bases and J by 5 bases, leaving 16 bases between them. In DNA form, the CDR3 reads TGTGCCAGCTCCCGTCCTTCGGCGGACGAGCAGTACTTC. The encoded protein is CASSRPSADEQYF.

The chain combines TRBV4-3 with TRBJ2-2, with 8 nucleotides matching TRBD1. CDR1 and CDR2 (germline): LGHNA, YSLEER. The J segment lost 7 bases and the V segment lost 0 bases, leaving 4 bases of the junction unmatched. The CDR3 contains 15 residues. The CDR3: CASSQDQGAGGELFF. CDR3 DNA sequence: TGCGCCAGCAGCCAAGATCAGGGGGCGGGCGGGGAGCTGTTTTTT.

The chain is built from TRBV7-9 and TRBJ2-2, with 7 bases that match TRBD2. CDR1 is SEHNR, CDR2 FQNEAQ, per germline (reference sequence). The CDR3 spans 14 residues. V lost 8 bases to trimming and J lost 1 base; unmatched junction nucleotides: 4. CDR3 nucleotides: TGTGCCAGCTCTTTAGCGGGGAACACCGGGGAGCTGTTTTTT. Translated, it gives CASSLAGNTGELFF.

This clone came up once. The chain is built from TRBV27 and TRBJ2-3, with a weak D call TRBD1 (5 bases). Germline CDR1 and CDR2: MNHEY and SMNVEV (reference sequence). CDR3 size: 15 residues. The V end lost 6 bases, the J end lost 4 bases, and 17 bases lay between the germline ends. The CDR3 protein is CASRVPQGLADTQYF. The CDR3 DNA reads TGTGCCAGCAGGGTGCCCCAGGGCTTAGCAGATACGCAGTATTTT.

J is TRBJ2-3 and V is TRBV7-3; 8 nucleotides line up with TRBD1. The CDR3 runs 17 residues. CDR1 is SGHTA, CDR2 FQGTGA, per germline. The V and J ends lost 2 bases and 3 bases, in that order; junction bases with no gene match: 10. In DNA form, the CDR3 reads TGTGCCAGCAGCTTAGGGACCAGGGGGCGCGGAACAGATACGCAGTATTTT. This gives the protein CASSLGTRGRGTDTQYF.

This clone has more than one count but fewer than ten. This chain links TRBV5-3 with TRBJ1-4, with 7 positions matching TRBD1. TRBV5-3 is an ORF, with its function uncertain. The CDR3 is made up of 17 amino acids. Trimming took 5 bases from V and 3 from J; bases not matched to a gene: 13. CDR3 DNA: TGTGCCAGAAGGATGGGAGGAGGGGGCTCATCTAATGAAAAACTGTTTTTT. Residues: CARRMGGGGSSNEKLFF.

A few counts support this clone. This specimen includes other DNA sequences encoding the same CDR3. This rearrangement joins TRBV9 to TRBJ2-1; 15 bases fit TRBD2. Germline CDR1 SGDLS, CDR2 YYNGEE. Unmatched junction bases numbered 4, after V lost 1 base and J lost 2 bases. CDR3 length: 18 amino acids. This chain's CDR3 is CASSVLGTSGGTYNEQFF. The CDR3 bases are TGTGCCAGCAGCGTACTCGGGACTAGCGGGGGGACCTACAATGAGCAGTTCTTC.

The chain joins TRBV19 to TRBJ1-2, with TRBD1 identical over 7 bases. The CDR3 is 14 amino acids. J was trimmed by 2 bases and V by 5 bases; bases with no gene match: 5. Germline V gene sequence: CDR1 LNHDA, CDR2 SQIVND (reference sequence). The CDR3: CASSPLTGNYGYTF. The CDR3, as DNA: TGTGCCAGTAGTCCGTTGACAGGGAACTATGGCTACACCTTC. The full variable domain, completed using reference TRBV19 and TRBJ1-2, is DGGITQSPKYLFRKEGQNVTLSCEQNLNHDAMYWYRQDPGQGLRLIYYSQIVNDFQKGDIAEGYSVSREKKESFPLTVTSAQKNPTAFYLCASSPLTGNYGYTFGSGTRLTVV.

V is TRBV6-6 and J is TRBJ1-1; possibly TRBD1 for D (6 bases). The germline gives CDR1 MNHNY, CDR2 SVGAGI (reference sequence). CDR3 size: 15 residues. Trimming took 3 bases from V and 5 from J, leaving 16 bases between them. CDR3 in DNA: TGTGCCAGCAGTTATCTGACAGGTTCTGGGACTGAAGCTTTCTTT. Translating gives CASSYLTGSGTEAFF.

The chain employs TRBV19 and TRBJ2-5; TRBD2 might be the D (6 bases). The CDR3 extends over 13 amino acids. Germline assignment: CDR1 LNHDA and CDR2 SQIVND (reference sequence). The ends were cut back, 3 bases at V and 7 bases at J, with 12 bases in the middle. The CDR3 DNA follows: TGTGCCAGTAGTATGGCCGGAGCGGGGACCCAGTACTTC. Encoded protein: CASSMAGAGTQYF.

V is TRBV7-2 and J is TRBJ2-1; 8 nucleotides agree with TRBD2. The CDR3 sequence is 14 residues long. Germline CDR1 and CDR2: SGHTA and FQGNSA. Trimming took 6 bases from V and 4 from J; bases not matched to a gene: 5. The CDR3 protein is CASRGTRIYNEQFF. The CDR3 DNA sequence: TGTGCCAGCAGAGGGACTAGAATTTACAATGAGCAGTTCTTC.

V is TRBV7-9 and J is TRBJ2-3, with D possibly TRBD2 on 6 matching bases. In germline, CDR1 is SEHNR, CDR2 FQNEAQ (reference sequence). Trimming cost V 5 bases and J 7 bases, with 13 bases left between them. The CDR3 sequence is 13 residues long. This CDR3 is CASSPSGAYTQYF. The CDR3 bases are TGTGCCAGCAGCCCCTCGGGAGCATATACGCAGTATTTT.

This rearrangement joins TRBV15 to TRBJ2-1, with 9 bases matching TRBD2. Looked up from germline, CDR1 is LNHNV and CDR2 is YYDKDF (reference sequence). The CDR3 has 14 residues. The V gene end was trimmed by 4 bases and the J gene end by 4 bases; junction bases not matched to a gene: 2. The chain's CDR3 is CATSTAGGYNEQFF. CDR3 DNA: TGTGCCACCAGCACAGCGGGGGGATACAATGAGCAGTTCTTC.